The 12 T cell receptor beta chains in this list originate from one sample, sequenced in a study of shared clonotypes between healthy human individuals. Data came from immunoSEQ multiplex PCR; TCRdb stores just in-frame clones and leaves some out. This sample has 2 million to 3 million clones, with approximately 92% found just once. The sample consisted of naive CD4+ T cells sorted from blood. Subset in this sample: CD45RA+ positively selected. The source of these receptors is a man between 18 and 35 years old in good health.

This clone was recorded only once. This chain uses TRBV4-2 with TRBJ2-5; D perhaps matches TRBD1 (6 bases). The DNA end is more similar to TRBJ2-7, so the J call may be wrong. Per the germline V gene, CDR1 is LGHNA and CDR2 is YNFKEQ. CDR3 length equals 15 residues. The CDR3 DNA reads TGTGCCAGCAGCCAAGAGAACAGGGATTCCTACGAGCAGTACTTC. Its translation is CASSQENRDSYEQYF.

The chain has TRBV6-4 and TRBJ2-1; D remains unclear. V was clipped by 3 bases and J by 9 bases, with 18 bases between them. Germline values: CDR1 MRHNA, CDR2 SNTAGT. The CDR3 has 15 amino acids. CDR3 DNA: TGTGCCAGCAGTGAGCTGCCAGGAAGGGATCGTGAGCAGTTCTTC. The encoded protein is CASSELPGRDREQFF.

The chain employs TRBV27 and TRBJ1-1; D may be TRBD1 (5 bases). The CDR3 consists of 14 residues. Trimming pared 4 bases from V and 4 bases from J, leaving 13 bases between. CDR1 and CDR2 (germline): MNHEY, SMNVEV (reference sequence). As DNA, the CDR3 is TGTGCCAGCAGTTGGTTGGGGCAGGGCACTGAAGCTTTCTTT. Amino acids: CASSWLGQGTEAFF.

The chain employs TRBV7-2 and TRBJ2-3, with D unresolved. CDR1 and CDR2 from the germline V gene are SGHTA and FQGNSA. V gave up 4 bases and J gave up 2 bases, with 10 bases separating them. There are 14 residues in the CDR3. The chain's CDR3 is CASSSSENTDTQYF. The CDR3 nucleotides read TGTGCCAGCAGCTCCTCGGAGAACACAGATACGCAGTATTTT.

V usage is TRBV7-3 and J usage is TRBJ2-1; D is perhaps TRBD1 (5 bases). This CDR3 has 15 residues. The V gene's germline CDR1 is SGHTA and CDR2 FQGTGA. The ends were cut back, 2 bases at V and 2 bases at J, with 10 bases in the middle. The CDR3 coding sequence is TGTGCCAGCAGCTTAGAAGGGGCTACCTACAATGAGCAGTTCTTC. It yields the protein CASSLEGATYNEQFF.

The genes are TRBV30 and TRBJ2-7; D tentatively fits TRBD1 or TRBD2 (5 bases each). The germline V gene has CDR1 GTSNPN and CDR2 SVGIG (reference sequence). There are 14 residues in the CDR3. Between the trimmed V and J ends, which lost 3 bases and 3 bases, there was a span of 15 bases. The chain's CDR3 is CAWRLRGRLYEQYF. The CDR3 nucleotides are TGTGCCTGGAGACTTCGGGGACGGCTCTACGAGCAGTACTTC.

The chain has TRBV6-1 and TRBJ1-4; 9 bases fit TRBD1. The CDR3 runs 15 residues. With V trimmed by 7 bases and J by 3 bases, 6 bases remained unmatched. Looked up from germline, CDR1 is MNHNS and CDR2 is SASEGT. CDR3 sequence: CASTQTGGPNEKLFF. In DNA form, the CDR3 reads TGTGCCAGCACCCAGACAGGGGGACCTAATGAAAAACTGTTTTTT.

The rearrangement links TRBV2 to TRBJ1-2, with 7 bases identical to TRBD1. The germline gives CDR1 SNHLY, CDR2 FYNNEI. V lost 7 bases, J lost 4 bases, and 12 bases stayed unmatched. The CDR3 has 15 amino acids. CDR3 residues: CASKSDRASSYGYTF. The DNA for the CDR3 is TGTGCCAGCAAGAGCGACAGGGCGAGCAGCTATGGCTACACCTTC.

This clone occurred a few times. The rearrangement links TRBV27 to TRBJ1-6; unclear D gene. The V end was cut by 3 bases, the J end by 7 bases, with 7 bases between. Germline V gene data show CDR1 as MNHEY and CDR2 as SMNVEV (reference sequence). CDR3 length: 13 residues. CDR3 amino acids: CASSFRQNSPLHF. DNA for the CDR3: TGTGCCAGCAGTTTCCGGCAGAATTCACCCCTCCACTTT.

The J gene is TRBJ1-4, the V gene TRBV5-1; D uncertain. The CDR3 spans 16 residues. Germline CDR1 is SGHRS and CDR2 is YFSETQ. V lost 0 bases and J 2 bases, leaving 11 bases between the germline ends. The DNA for the CDR3 is TGCGCCAGCAGCTTGGCGTACGGCAAGACTAATGAAAAACTGTTTTTT. It encodes CASSLAYGKTNEKLFF.

The V and J genes are TRBV6-5 and TRBJ2-7; 10 bases fit TRBD2. Losses at the gene ends were 5 bases for V and 2 bases for J; bases not matched to a gene: 3. Germline lookup yields CDR1 MNHEY and CDR2 SVGAGI. There are 14 residues in the CDR3. The CDR3 is CASSATSGPYEQYF. The CDR3 DNA is TGTGCCAGCAGTGCGACTAGCGGGCCCTACGAGCAGTACTTC.

The chain recombines TRBV25-1 with TRBJ2-1; the match to TRBD2 covers 8 bases. Losses at the gene ends were 0 bases for V and 8 bases for J; bases not matched to a gene: 3. CDR1 and CDR2 from the germline V gene are MGHDK and SYGVNS. The CDR3 runs 14 residues. The CDR3 is CASSEYTSGYEQFF. The CDR3 nucleotides read TGTGCCAGCAGTGAATATACTAGCGGCTATGAGCAGTTCTTC.